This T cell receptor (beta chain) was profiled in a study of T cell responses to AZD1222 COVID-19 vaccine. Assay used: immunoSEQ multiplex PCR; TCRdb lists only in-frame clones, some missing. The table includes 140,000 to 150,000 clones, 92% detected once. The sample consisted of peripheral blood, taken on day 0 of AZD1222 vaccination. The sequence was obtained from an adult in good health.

The CDR3 loop is CASSLGSWGPFDQPQHF. The CDR3 DNA follows: TGTGCCAGCAGCTTAGGAAGCTGGGGACCTTTTGATCAGCCCCAGCATTTT. This chain joins TRBV7-8 and TRBJ1-5, with a possible D match to TRBD1 (5 bases). From germline, CDR1 is SGHVS and CDR2 FQNEAQ. CDR3 size: 17 residues. V gave up 1 base and J gave up 5 bases, with 18 bases separating them. Using reference TRBV7-8 and TRBJ1-5 for the parts outside the CDR3, the full variable domain is GAGVSQSPRYKVAKRGQDVALRCDPISGHVSLFWYQQALGQGPEFLTYFQNEAQLDKSGLPSDRFFAERPEGSVSTLKIQRTQQEDSAVYLCASSLGSWGPFDQPQHFGDGTRLSIL.